This T cell receptor beta chain was retrieved from a study of shared clonotypes between healthy human individuals. The study, taken as a whole, reports: For naive CD4 cells, 4% to 6% of clonotypes were shared across a few donors. Among donors, the sharing of clonotypes was expected to be influenced by sequencing depth.

Assay: immunoSEQ multiplex PCR; the TCRdb copy retains only in-frame clones and omits some. The sample includes about 610,000 clones, 97% of them seen just once. The CDR3 length is 14 residues. V lost 9 bases, J lost 2 bases, and 14 bases lay in between. The germline V gene has CDR1 LNHDA and CDR2 SQIVND (reference sequence). Study donors comprised healthy, HIV-negative adults devoid of recent acute infection or vaccination. CD45RA+ naive and CD45RA-negative memory subsets were separated from CD4+ cells. About this clone itself: Its antigen remains unknown.

Sequenced input: naive CD4+ T cells sorted from blood. The subset was: CD45RA+ positively selected. This TCR was sampled from a woman aged 30 to 39 in good health. The V and J genes are TRBV19 and TRBJ2-1; D possibly corresponds to TRBD2 (6 bases). CDR3 coding DNA: TGTGCCAGCCGGGAGACTGAGACCTACAATGAGCAGTTCTTC. Protein sequence: CASRETETYNEQFF.